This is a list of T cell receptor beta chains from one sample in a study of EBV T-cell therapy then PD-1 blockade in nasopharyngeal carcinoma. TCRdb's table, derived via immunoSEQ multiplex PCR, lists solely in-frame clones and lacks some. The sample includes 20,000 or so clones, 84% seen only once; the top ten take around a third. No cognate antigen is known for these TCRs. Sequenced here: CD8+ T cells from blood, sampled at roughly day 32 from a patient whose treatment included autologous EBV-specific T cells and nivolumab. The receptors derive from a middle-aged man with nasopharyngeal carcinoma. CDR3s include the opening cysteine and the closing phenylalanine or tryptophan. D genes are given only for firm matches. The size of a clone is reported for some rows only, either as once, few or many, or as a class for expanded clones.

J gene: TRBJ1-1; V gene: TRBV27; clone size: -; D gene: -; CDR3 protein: CASSPRAGFSEAFF; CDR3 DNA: TGTGCCAGCAGTCCTCGAGCGGGTTTTTCTGAAGCTTTCTTT
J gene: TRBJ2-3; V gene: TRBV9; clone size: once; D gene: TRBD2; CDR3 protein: CASSVANSGGLTDTQYF; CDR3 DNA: TGTGCCAGCAGCGTAGCAAATAGCGGGGGACTCACAGATACGCAGTATTTT
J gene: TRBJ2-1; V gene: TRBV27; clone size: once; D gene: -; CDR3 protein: CASRRKQVILTPGSYNEQFF; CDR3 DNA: TGTGCCAGCAGACGTAAACAAGTTATTCTCACCCCCGGCTCCTACAATGAGCAGTTCTTC
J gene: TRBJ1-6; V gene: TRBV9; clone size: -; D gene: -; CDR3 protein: CASSVGAVLNSPLHF; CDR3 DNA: TGTGCCAGCAGCGTAGGGGCAGTACTTAATTCACCCCTCCACTTT
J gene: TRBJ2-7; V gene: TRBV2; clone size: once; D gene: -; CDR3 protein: CASSENYEQYF; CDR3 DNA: TGTGCCAGCAGTGAAAACTACGAGCAGTACTTC
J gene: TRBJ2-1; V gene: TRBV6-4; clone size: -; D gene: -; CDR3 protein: CASSDSRGGNEQFF; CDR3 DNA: TGTGCCAGCAGTGACTCCAGGGGGGGCAATGAGCAGTTCTTC
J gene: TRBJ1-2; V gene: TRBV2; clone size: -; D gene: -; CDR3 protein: CASSGGVGNYGYTF; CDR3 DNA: TGTGCCAGCAGTGGGGGGGTCGGAAACTATGGCTACACCTTC
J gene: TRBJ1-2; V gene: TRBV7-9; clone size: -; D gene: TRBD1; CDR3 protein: CASSLGTGYIYGYTF; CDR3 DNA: TGTGCCAGCAGCTTAGGGACAGGGTACATCTATGGCTACACCTTC
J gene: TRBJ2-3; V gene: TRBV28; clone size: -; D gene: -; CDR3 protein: CASSFLSGTDTQYF; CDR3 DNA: TGTGCCAGCAGTTTTTTATCGGGTACAGATACGCAGTATTTT
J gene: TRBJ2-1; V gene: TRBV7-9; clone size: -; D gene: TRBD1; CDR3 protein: CASSPPRGQGNEQFF; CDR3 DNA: TGTGCCAGCAGCCCCCCAAGGGGACAGGGAAATGAGCAGTTCTTC
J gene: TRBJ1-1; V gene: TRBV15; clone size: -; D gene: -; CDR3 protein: CATSRARGGLNTEAFF; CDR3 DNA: TGTGCCACCAGCAGAGCTCGGGGGGGCTTGAACACTGAAGCTTTCTTT
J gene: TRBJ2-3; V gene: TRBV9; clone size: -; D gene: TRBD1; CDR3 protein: CASSLTGQGRTDTQYF; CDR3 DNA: TGTGCCAGCAGCCTGACCGGACAGGGGAGAACAGATACGCAGTATTTT
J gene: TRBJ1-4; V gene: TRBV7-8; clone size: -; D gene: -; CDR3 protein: CASSLDSNEKLFF; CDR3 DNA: TGTGCCAGCAGCCTGGACAGTAATGAAAAACTGTTTTTT
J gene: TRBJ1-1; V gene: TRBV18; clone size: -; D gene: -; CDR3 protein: CASSPTSADAFF; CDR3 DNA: TGTGCCAGCTCACCGACGTCAGCTGATGCTTTCTTT
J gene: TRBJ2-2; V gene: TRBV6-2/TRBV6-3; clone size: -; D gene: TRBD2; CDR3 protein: CASSYSGGATGELFF; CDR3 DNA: TGTGCCAGCAGTTACAGCGGGGGGGCCACCGGGGAGCTGTTTTTT
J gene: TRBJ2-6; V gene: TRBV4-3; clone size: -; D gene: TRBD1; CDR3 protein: CASSQLSQGASGANVLTF; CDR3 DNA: TGCGCCAGCAGCCAATTATCCCAGGGGGCCTCTGGGGCCAACGTCCTGACTTTC
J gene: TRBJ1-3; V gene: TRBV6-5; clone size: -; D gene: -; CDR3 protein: CASTWRNTIYF; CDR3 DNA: TGTGCCAGCACCTGGCGAAACACCATATATTTT
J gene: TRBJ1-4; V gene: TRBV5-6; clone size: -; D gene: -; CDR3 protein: CASKSTVEVEKLFF; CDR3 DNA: TGTGCCAGCAAATCGACAGTAGAGGTTGAAAAACTGTTTTTT
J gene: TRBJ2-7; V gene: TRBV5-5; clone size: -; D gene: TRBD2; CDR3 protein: CASYFPSGSSYEQYF; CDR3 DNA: TGTGCCAGCTACTTCCCGAGCGGGAGCTCCTACGAGCAGTACTTC
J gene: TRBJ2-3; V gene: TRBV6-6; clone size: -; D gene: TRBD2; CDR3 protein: CASSPGTSGGDTQYF; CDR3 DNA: TGTGCCAGCAGCCCCGGGACTAGCGGGGGAGATACGCAGTATTTT
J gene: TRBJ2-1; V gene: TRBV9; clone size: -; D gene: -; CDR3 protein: CASSVFSGGSYNEQFF; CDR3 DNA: TGTGCCAGCAGCGTATTCTCCGGGGGCTCCTACAATGAGCAGTTCTTC
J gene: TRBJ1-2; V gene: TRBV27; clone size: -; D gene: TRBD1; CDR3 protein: CASSFGQGVYGHTF; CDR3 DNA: TGTGCCAGCAGTTTCGGACAGGGAGTGTATGGCCACACCTTC
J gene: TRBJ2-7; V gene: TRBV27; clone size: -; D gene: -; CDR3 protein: CAMTRAQFYEQYF; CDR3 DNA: TGTGCCATGACCCGGGCCCAATTCTACGAGCAGTACTTC
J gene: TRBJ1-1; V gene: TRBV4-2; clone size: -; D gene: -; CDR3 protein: CASSREDTEAFF; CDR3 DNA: TGTGCCAGCAGCCGAGAGGACACTGAAGCTTTCTTT
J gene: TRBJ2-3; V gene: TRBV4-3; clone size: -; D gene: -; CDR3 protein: CASSQYVQTSTDTQYF; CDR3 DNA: TGCGCCAGCAGCCAATATGTACAGACAAGCACAGATACGCAGTATTTT
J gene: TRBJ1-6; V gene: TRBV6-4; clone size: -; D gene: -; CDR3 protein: CASSDGSSYNSPLHF; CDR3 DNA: TGTGCCAGCAGTGACGGGAGCTCCTATAATTCACCCCTCCACTTT